A selection of T cell receptor beta chains follows, all from one sample in a study of cytomegalovirus exposure and HLA in healthy donors. Repertoires were generated with immunoSEQ multiplex PCR, while TCRdb's copy carries only in-frame clones and drops some. The profile shows about 120,000 clones, approximately 76% of them singletons. Sequenced sample: PBMCs. These receptors were taken from a man aged 55 to 70 in good health and CMV-seropositive. The CDR3 runs from the conserved cysteine through the conserved F or W. The D gene is left open where the match is weak. A clone size is listed for some rows: how often the clone was seen (once, few, many), or a class if it is expanded.

.,TRBJ2-4,TRBV19,.,CASSTQNGLLTKNIQYF,TGTGCCAGTAGTACCCAAAATGGGCTCCTAACCAAAAACATTCAGTACTTC
.,TRBJ2-2,TRBV10-3,TRBD2,CAIKFGTSGNDTGELFF,TGTGCCATCAAATTCGGGACTAGCGGGAACGACACCGGGGAGCTGTTTTTT
.,TRBJ2-1,TRBV27,.,CASSLSISYNEQFF,TGTGCCAGCAGTTTATCGATTAGCTACAATGAGCAGTTCTTC
.,TRBJ1-3,TRBV27,.,CASSLWAGNIGTIYF,TGTGCCAGCAGTTTATGGGCAGGGAACATCGGCACCATATATTTT
.,TRBJ1-4,TRBV2,.,CASGGNRVEKLFF,TGTGCCAGCGGGGGGAATAGGGTTGAAAAACTGTTTTTT
.,TRBJ1-2,TRBV19,.,CASSVPGLNYGYTF,TGTGCCAGTAGTGTCCCGGGACTGAATTATGGCTACACCTTC
.,TRBJ2-7,TRBV5-6,.,CASSLGQNSYEQYF,TGTGCCAGCAGCCTCGGACAGAATTCCTACGAGCAGTACTTC
few,TRBJ1-3,TRBV28,TRBD1,CASSSTGEGNTIYF,TGTGCCAGCAGTTCGACAGGGGAAGGAAACACCATATATTTT
few,TRBJ2-7,TRBV27,.,CASSLQGQGYNEQYF,TGTGCCAGCAGTTTACAGGGGCAGGGGTATAACGAGCAGTACTTC
.,TRBJ1-5,TRBV7-9,.,CASSFGGSQPQHF,TGTGCCAGCAGCTTCGGGGGGAGTCAGCCCCAGCATTTT
.,TRBJ1-1,TRBV27,TRBD1,CASSLLPPEGANTEAFF,TGTGCCAGCAGTTTACTACCCCCCGAGGGGGCGAACACTGAAGCTTTCTTT
.,TRBJ1-1,TRBV5-1,.,CASSATGGSLGAFF,TGCGCCAGCAGCGCAACCGGGGGGTCTCTTGGGGCTTTCTTT
many,TRBJ1-2,TRBV5-1,.,CASSLGTGLSDGYTF,TGCGCCAGCAGCTTGGGTACAGGGCTTAGTGATGGCTACACCTTC
.,TRBJ1-1,TRBV19,TRBD1,CASEVQRGPPNTEAFF,TGTGCCAGTGAGGTCCAAAGGGGGCCCCCGAACACTGAAGCTTTCTTT
.,TRBJ1-3,TRBV28,.,CASSLPGAGNTIYF,TGTGCCAGCAGTTTGCCGGGAGCTGGAAACACCATATATTTT
.,TRBJ2-1,TRBV11-2,TRBD1,CASSSRTGPGEQFF,TGTGCCAGCAGCTCTCGGACAGGGCCGGGTGAGCAGTTCTTC
.,TRBJ2-1,TRBV6-1,TRBD2,CASRRGLVLNEQFF,TGTGCCAGCAGGCGGGGACTAGTCCTCAATGAGCAGTTCTTC
.,TRBJ1-5,TRBV30,.,CAWSKGGGQPQHF,TGTGCCTGGAGTAAAGGGGGGGGACAGCCCCAGCATTTT
.,TRBJ1-5,TRBV9,.,CASSVADSDQPQHF,TGTGCCAGCAGCGTAGCGGACAGTGATCAGCCCCAGCATTTT
few,TRBJ1-1,TRBV6-5,TRBD1,CASRGQGAGDWEAFF,TGTGCCAGCAGGGGACAGGGGGCCGGGGATTGGGAAGCTTTCTTT
few,TRBJ2-3,TRBV5-1,.,CASSLNIQTDTQYF,TGCGCCAGCAGCTTGAACATCCAGACAGATACGCAGTATTTT
.,TRBJ2-7,TRBV27,TRBD2,CASSGSGSVSGEQYF,TGTGCCAGCAGTGGTAGCGGGAGTGTTTCGGGCGAGCAGTACTTC
.,TRBJ1-2,TRBV7-9,.,CASSNEAGRVYGYTF,TGTGCCAGCAGCAACGAGGCGGGTAGGGTCTATGGCTACACCTTC
.,TRBJ1-2,TRBV11-2,TRBD1,CASSPDRNYGYTF,TGTGCCAGCAGTCCGGACAGGAACTATGGCTACACCTTC